This T cell receptor beta chain was sequenced for a study of cytomegalovirus exposure and HLA in healthy donors. A multiplex PCR was run with 60 Vbeta primers and 13 Jbeta primers. Generated by immunoSEQ multiplex PCR, the TCRdb table keeps only in-frame clones and is missing some. The sample includes about 94,000 clones, around 74% seen only once; the top ten take around 7%. The receptor was isolated from a man in his forties in good health and CMV-seropositive. The sequenced sample was PBMCs.

CDR3 protein: CASSPTTSADTQYF. CDR3 nucleotides: TGTGCCAGCAGTCCCACCACTAGCGCAGATACGCAGTATTTT. The rearrangement uses TRBV2 and TRBJ2-3, with 7 positions matching TRBD2. With V trimmed by 5 bases and J by 4 bases, 6 bases remained unmatched. CDR3 length: 14 amino acids. Germline assignment: CDR1 SNHLY and CDR2 FYNNEI.